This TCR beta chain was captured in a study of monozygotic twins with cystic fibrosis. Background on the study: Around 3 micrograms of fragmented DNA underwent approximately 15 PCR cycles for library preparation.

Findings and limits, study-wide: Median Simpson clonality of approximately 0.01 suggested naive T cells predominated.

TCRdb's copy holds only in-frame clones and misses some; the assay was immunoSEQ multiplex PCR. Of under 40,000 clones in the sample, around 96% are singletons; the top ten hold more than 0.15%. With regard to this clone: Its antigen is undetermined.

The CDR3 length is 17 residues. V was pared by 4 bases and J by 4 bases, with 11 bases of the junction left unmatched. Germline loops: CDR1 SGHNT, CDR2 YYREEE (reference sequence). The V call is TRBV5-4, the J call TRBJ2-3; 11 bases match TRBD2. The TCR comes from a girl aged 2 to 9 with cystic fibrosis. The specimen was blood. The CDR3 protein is CASSLKHLAGGADTQYF. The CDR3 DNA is TGTGCCAGCAGCCTCAAGCACCTAGCGGGAGGCGCAGATACGCAGTATTTT.